This T cell receptor (beta chain) is drawn from a study of Ad26.COV2.S vaccination and SARS-CoV-2 variants. Study context: The study gave Ad26.COV2.S intramuscularly, once or twice 56 days apart.

Treatment given: some 20 received Ad26.COV2.S at low or high dose, single or two shots; about 5 received placebo; per-sample allocation not given. Collection of samples fell on day 63 after the first vaccine or placebo injection. TCRdb's copy holds only in-frame clones and misses some; the assay was immunoSEQ multiplex PCR. The repertoire holds 300,000 to 400,000 clones, with over 75% as singletons. CDR3 length equals 15 residues. V lost 1 base, J lost 5 bases, and 11 bases lay in between. Germline CDR1 MNHEY, CDR2 SMNVEV (reference sequence). The sequence came from a person between 18 and 65 years old who received the Ad26.COV2.S COVID-19 vaccine or a placebo. The genes are TRBV27 and TRBJ2-2, with TRBD1 as a possible D gene (6 bases). The sequences come from peripheral blood, collected in a trial of Ad26.COV2.S vaccine versus placebo. In DNA form, the CDR3 reads TGTGCCAGCAGTTTATACCGGACAGTTACCGGGGAGCTGTTTTTT. Translation: CASSLYRTVTGELFF.